This T cell receptor (beta chain) was recovered during a study of blood T cell repertoires in COVID-19 (dated by TCRdb to 2019 to 2021). At the level of the whole study: Samples from collaborators originated in the United States, Italy and Spain and spanned both the acute and convalescent phases of COVID-19. Where HLA class I and class II types were available, the types were taken from metadata supplied by the sample provider, not from assay-based typing. Samples were obtained from the ongoing ImmuneRACE study (first 160 participants) and from 1,200 or so subjects provided by 6 global collaborators. The prospective study material was composed of cDNA or gDNA derived from T cells, B-cell-depleted T cells, or PBMCs. Sample metadata almost always included a de-identified subject ID, COVID-19 status, age in years and sex. A freely available public database, intended as a resource for researchers studying the immune response to SARS-CoV-2, is where the repertoires were released. Subjects who had been exposed to COVID-19, were actively infected with it, or had recovered from it provided the deeply sampled blood TCRbeta repertoires that made up the dataset. Results and caveats for the whole study, not just this receptor: Clinical and demographic metadata were provided uncurated, with the amount varying by source and participant.

The immunoSEQ Assay, a bias-controlled multiplex PCR, was used to amplify TCRbeta CDR3 regions from genomic DNA. In the paper's pipeline: The number of nucleated cells in each sample was estimated from the amplification of reference gene primers within the assay. Sequence reads were collapsed and filtered to measure the absolute abundance of every unique TCRbeta CDR3 rearrangement. For each sample, productive Simpson clonality was calculated by taking the square root of Simpson's diversity index across productive rearrangements. Imported from immuneACCESS, the table was reduced by TCRdb to in-frame sequences with V and J called. These copies leave out some clones; in studies compared against another copy, an unresolved V gene accounts for under half, and the cause of the remainder is not known. That table gives V, J and clone size, and the DNA gave D and trimming. The sample records some 170,000 clones, approximately 82% of which are singletons. 13% to 15% of the sample comes from the top ten.

V lost 5 bases and J lost 13 bases; the stretch between them is 23 bases long. CDR1 and CDR2, looked up from the germline V gene (reference sequence), are GTSNPN and SVGIG. There are 13 amino acids in the CDR3, from cysteine to phenylalanine inclusive. Here the CDR3 DNA is all that survives: 39 bases in frame from base 1. Of note for this clone: Its antigen specificity is not known. No base quality information exists; no much larger clone differs at one position.

Enrolling through a virtual design, the prospective study's participants ranged in age from roughly 18 to 89 years and lived across roughly 23 United States geographic areas. In the prospective study, participants were assigned to cohorts based on the clinical history participants reported in a screening survey and a study questionnaire. ImmuneRACE Cohort 3 recovered participants were defined by two consecutive negative NP/OP PCR tests, healthcare professional clearance, or symptom resolution. Each participant in the prospective study had whole blood, serum and a nasopharyngeal or oropharyngeal swab collected by mobile phlebotomists. Prospective study participants could optionally give additional blood draws and questionnaires over an approximately two-month period. Blood samples from the prospective study were shipped frozen or at room temperature prior to DNA extraction.

This TCR came from a man in his fifties or sixties who had recovered from COVID-19. Sequenced sample: PBMCs or T cells enriched from blood (not recorded which). The chain links TRBV30 with TRBJ1-2, with the D gene call left open. The nucleotide sequence reads TGTGCCTGGTCCGAAGCCGCCATCGCCGGTGGCACCTTC. Its protein is CAWSEAAIAGGTF.